This TCR beta chain was recovered during a study of control samples from healthy donors and cancer patients. The repertoire was sequenced with immunoSEQ multiplex PCR; TCRdb's copy has only in-frame clones and lacks some. Among 150,000 to 200,000 clones, about 86% were seen once, and the ten largest hold 1.5% to 2%. This TCR came from a man younger than 30 in good health. The sequencing sample was made of blood.

The CDR3 spells CASSLSGTAGANVLTF. In DNA form, the CDR3 reads TGTGCCAGCAGCCTATCAGGGACAGCTGGGGCCAACGTCCTGACTTTC. This chain links TRBV13 with TRBJ2-6; 7 nucleotides agree with TRBD1. V shed 5 bases and J 2 bases; nucleotides not matched to a gene: 6. Germline-derived CDR1 and CDR2 are PRHDT and FYEKMQ (reference sequence). This CDR3 has 16 amino acids.